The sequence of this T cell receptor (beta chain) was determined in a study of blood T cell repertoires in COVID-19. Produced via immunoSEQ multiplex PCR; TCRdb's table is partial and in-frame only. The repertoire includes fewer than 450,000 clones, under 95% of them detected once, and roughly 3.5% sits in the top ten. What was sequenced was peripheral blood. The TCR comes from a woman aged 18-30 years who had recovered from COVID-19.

The CDR3 DNA reads as TGTGCCAGCAGCTTAGGACACCAGGGGGGTTACGAGCAGTACGTC. Residues: CASSLGHQGGYEQYV. This chain uses TRBV11-2 with TRBJ2-7; weak D call: TRBD1 (7 bases). Germline values: CDR1 SGHAT, CDR2 FQNNGV. Trimming took 1 base from V and 4 from J, leaving 14 bases between them. The CDR3 runs 15 residues.